These T cell receptor beta chains were read from a single sample in a study of blood T cell repertoires in COVID-19. TCRdb keeps only in-frame clones here, not all; method: immunoSEQ multiplex PCR. The sample holds about 240,000 clones, roughly 83% seen once. Input material: peripheral blood. The receptors here all came from an elderly woman with acute or convalescent COVID-19. CDR3s include the opening cysteine and the closing phenylalanine or tryptophan. The D gene is left open where the match is weak. The size entry is marked missing in some rows and otherwise reads once, few, many or a size class.

v_call	d_call	j_call	clone_size	cdr3_aa	cdr3_nt
TRBV2	TRBD1	TRBJ1-4	NA	CASRPRQGPNEKLFF	TGTGCCAGCAGGCCTCGACAGGGCCCTAATGAAAAACTGTTTTTT
TRBV21-1	NA	TRBJ1-5	NA	CASSSEGQGSNQPQHF	TGTGCCAGCAGCTCAGAAGGACAGGGAAGCAATCAGCCCCAGCATTTT
TRBV19	NA	TRBJ1-2	NA	CASSLGTTGGYTF	TGTGCCAGTAGTCTTGGGACAACCGGTGGCTACACCTTC
TRBV5-8	TRBD1	TRBJ1-1	once	CASSSGTGSRTEAFF	TGTGCCAGCAGCTCCGGGACAGGGAGTAGGACTGAAGCTTTCTTT
TRBV7-3	TRBD1	TRBJ2-1	NA	CASSSDRGLGNEQFF	TGTGCCAGCAGCTCCGATAGGGGGCTAGGGAATGAGCAGTTCTTC
TRBV9	NA	TRBJ1-1	NA	CASSAPVWEHDTEAFF	TGTGCCAGCAGCGCACCTGTTTGGGAGCACGACACTGAAGCTTTCTTT
TRBV25-1	TRBD2	TRBJ2-1	NA	CASSELSGGGNEQFF	TGTGCCAGCAGTGAATTAAGCGGGGGTGGCAATGAGCAGTTCTTC
TRBV7-9	TRBD1	TRBJ2-6	NA	CASSPGQGATGANVLTF	TGTGCCAGCAGCCCGGGACAGGGGGCAACTGGGGCCAACGTCCTGACTTTC
TRBV18	TRBD1	TRBJ1-2	NA	CASSPGQDYTF	TGTGCCAGCTCACCGGGACAGGACTACACCTTC
TRBV10-3	NA	TRBJ1-6	NA	CAISAGGTYKNSPLHF	TGTGCCATCAGTGCCGGGGGAACTTACAAAAATTCACCCCTCCACTTT
TRBV27	NA	TRBJ1-1	NA	CATRRQLNTEAFF	TGTGCCACAAGACGACAGCTGAACACTGAAGCTTTCTTT
TRBV6-5	TRBD1	TRBJ2-7	NA	CASSIGTGPTYEQYF	TGTGCCAGCAGTATAGGGACAGGGCCAACCTACGAGCAGTACTTC
TRBV28	NA	TRBJ1-6	NA	CASRWTPEGSPLHF	TGTGCCAGCAGGTGGACTCCTGAAGGGTCACCCCTCCACTTT
TRBV4-1	TRBD2	TRBJ2-1	few	CASSQPTGAGGPSSYNEQFF	TGCGCCAGCAGCCAACCGACTGGGGCGGGGGGCCCGAGCTCCTACAATGAGCAGTTCTTC
TRBV5-1	NA	TRBJ1-2	few	CASSLREGGSNNGYTF	TGCGCCAGCAGCCTGAGGGAAGGAGGGAGTAATAATGGCTACACCTTC
TRBV28	TRBD1	TRBJ2-6	NA	CASSRQGSGANVLTF	TGTGCCAGCAGCAGACAGGGTTCTGGGGCCAACGTCCTGACTTTC
TRBV27	TRBD1	TRBJ1-2	many	CASSTRQGGGYTF	TGTGCCAGCAGCACCCGACAGGGCGGTGGCTACACCTTC
TRBV19	TRBD1	TRBJ2-3	NA	CASSSTGGRTDTQYF	TGTGCCAGTAGTTCGACAGGGGGCCGGACAGATACGCAGTATTTT
TRBV19	TRBD2	TRBJ2-7	NA	CASSTPPGGGYEQYF	TGTGCCAGTAGTACGCCCCCCGGGGGGGGTTACGAGCAGTACTTC
TRBV7-2	NA	TRBJ1-5	NA	CASSLEGGRDQPQHF	TGTGCCAGCAGCTTAGAGGGGGGGCGGGATCAGCCCCAGCATTTT
TRBV7-9	NA	TRBJ1-2	NA	CASSLASKGPDYGYTF	TGTGCCAGCAGCTTAGCTAGTAAGGGGCCCGACTATGGCTACACCTTC
TRBV12-3/TRBV12-4	NA	TRBJ1-1	NA	CASSFRENTEAFF	TGTGCCAGCAGTTTCCGGGAAAACACTGAAGCTTTCTTT
TRBV3-1/TRBV3-2	TRBD1	TRBJ1-1	NA	CASSQDWQGGTEAFF	TGTGCCAGCAGCCAAGATTGGCAGGGGGGAACTGAAGCTTTCTTT
TRBV10-1	NA	TRBJ1-2	few	CASSESPRGGYTF	TGCGCCAGCAGTGAGTCACCCCGGGGGGGCTACACCTTC
TRBV28	NA	TRBJ1-2	NA	CASSLVGEIGYTF	TGTGCCAGCAGTTTAGTCGGGGAGATCGGCTACACCTTC
TRBV7-8	TRBD2	TRBJ2-1	NA	CASSLVVAGGRGEQFF	TGTGCCAGCAGCTTAGTGGTAGCGGGGGGTCGAGGTGAGCAGTTCTTC
TRBV28	TRBD2	TRBJ2-7	NA	CASSLSLAGVREQYF	TGTGCCAGCAGTTTATCGCTAGCGGGGGTGCGGGAGCAGTACTTC
TRBV27	TRBD1	TRBJ1-5	NA	CASKGTGDQPQHF	TGTGCCAGCAAGGGGACAGGGGATCAGCCCCAGCATTTT
TRBV5-1	TRBD1	TRBJ1-6	few	CASSPVWTGETPLHF	TGCGCCAGCAGCCCCGTTTGGACAGGGGAAACACCCCTCCACTTT
TRBV7-8	NA	TRBJ1-5	NA	CASSFDGGGNQPQHF	TGTGCCAGCAGTTTCGACGGGGGGGGGAATCAGCCCCAGCATTTT
TRBV2	TRBD1	TRBJ2-1	NA	CASRSTPDRGSYNEQFF	TGTGCCAGCAGGAGTACCCCGGACAGGGGCTCCTACAATGAGCAGTTCTTC
TRBV21-1	NA	TRBJ2-2	NA	CASSQQGKTGELFF	TGTGCCAGCAGTCAACAGGGGAAAACCGGGGAGCTGTTTTTT
TRBV6-2/TRBV6-3	NA	TRBJ2-1	NA	CASSLPGSYNEQFF	TGTGCCAGCAGCCTCCCGGGATCCTACAATGAGCAGTTCTTC
TRBV2	TRBD1	TRBJ1-5	few	CASSEALERTGGNQPQHF	TGTGCCAGCAGTGAAGCGCTTGAAAGGACAGGGGGCAATCAGCCCCAGCATTTT
TRBV28	TRBD1	TRBJ2-2	NA	CASLTGLNTGELFF	TGTGCCAGCCTGACAGGGCTAAACACCGGGGAGCTGTTTTTT
TRBV28	TRBD1	TRBJ1-1	NA	CASSAPPGQMNTEAFF	TGTGCCAGCAGTGCTCCCCCGGGACAGATGAACACTGAAGCTTTCTTT
TRBV7-8	TRBD1	TRBJ2-7	NA	CASSHTGGATGPYEQYF	TGTGCCAGCAGCCACACAGGGGGCGCAACCGGGCCCTACGAGCAGTACTTC
TRBV7-9	NA	TRBJ1-1	NA	CASRVGDTMNTEAFF	TGTGCCAGCAGAGTGGGAGACACGATGAACACTGAAGCTTTCTTT
TRBV24-1	TRBD1	TRBJ1-5	few	CATSGTGDNQPQHF	TGTGCCACCAGTGGGACAGGAGACAATCAGCCCCAGCATTTT
TRBV28	TRBD1	TRBJ1-2	NA	CASRTTGTGVYGYTF	TGTGCCAGCAGGACTACCGGGACAGGAGTCTATGGCTACACCTTC
TRBV3-1/TRBV3-2	TRBD2	TRBJ2-5	NA	CASSRSGLAEETQYF	TGTGCCAGCAGCCGTTCGGGACTAGCGGAAGAGACCCAGTACTTC
TRBV19	TRBD1	TRBJ2-5	NA	CASSTGGTGGAETQYF	TGTGCCAGTAGTACCGGGGGCACAGGGGGAGCGGAGACCCAGTACTTC
TRBV5-1	NA	TRBJ1-1	NA	CASSLDGRTTNTEAFF	TGCGCCAGCAGCTTGGACGGCAGGACAACTAACACTGAAGCTTTCTTT
TRBV2	NA	TRBJ1-6	once	CASSSQEGRNSPLHF	TGTGCCAGCAGTTCTCAGGAGGGGCGTAATTCACCCCTCCACTTT
TRBV10-2	TRBD1	TRBJ1-5	NA	CASSEGTGTSNQPQHF	TGCGCCAGCAGTGAGGGGACAGGGACTAGCAATCAGCCCCAGCATTTT
TRBV3-1/TRBV3-2	NA	TRBJ1-4	NA	CASSQGTRGEKLFF	TGTGCCAGCAGCCAAGGGACCCGGGGTGAAAAACTGTTTTTT
TRBV27	NA	TRBJ1-6	NA	CASSPQMTQVFSPLHF	TGTGCCAGCAGTCCCCAAATGACACAGGTATTCTCACCCCTCCACTTT
TRBV6-5	NA	TRBJ1-6	once	CASSYTRDKRGSPLHF	TGTGCCAGCAGTTACACCCGGGACAAAAGAGGATCACCCCTCCACTTT
TRBV10-3	NA	TRBJ1-2	NA	CAIQNLRRNYGYTF	TGTGCCATTCAAAACCTGCGGAGGAACTATGGCTACACCTTC
TRBV4-1	TRBD1	TRBJ2-2	NA	CASSQDRIDRAAGGELFF	TGCGCCAGCAGCCAAGATCGAATAGACAGGGCGGCGGGCGGGGAGCTGTTTTTT
TRBV28	NA	TRBJ2-6	NA	CASEGHSGANVLTF	TGTGCCAGCGAAGGACACTCTGGGGCCAACGTCCTGACTTTC
TRBV9	NA	TRBJ1-1	NA	CASSMLGNTEAFF	TGTGCCAGCAGCATGCTCGGGAACACTGAAGCTTTCTTT
TRBV24-1	NA	TRBJ2-3	NA	CATSEGVTDTQYF	TGTGCCACCAGTGAAGGGGTCACAGATACGCAGTATTTT
TRBV12-3/TRBV12-4	NA	TRBJ2-5	once	CASSLIGETQYF	TGTGCCAGCAGTTTAATCGGGGAGACCCAGTACTTC
TRBV12-3/TRBV12-4	NA	TRBJ2-5	NA	CASSLRAETQYF	TGTGCCAGCAGTTTGAGGGCAGAGACCCAGTACTTC